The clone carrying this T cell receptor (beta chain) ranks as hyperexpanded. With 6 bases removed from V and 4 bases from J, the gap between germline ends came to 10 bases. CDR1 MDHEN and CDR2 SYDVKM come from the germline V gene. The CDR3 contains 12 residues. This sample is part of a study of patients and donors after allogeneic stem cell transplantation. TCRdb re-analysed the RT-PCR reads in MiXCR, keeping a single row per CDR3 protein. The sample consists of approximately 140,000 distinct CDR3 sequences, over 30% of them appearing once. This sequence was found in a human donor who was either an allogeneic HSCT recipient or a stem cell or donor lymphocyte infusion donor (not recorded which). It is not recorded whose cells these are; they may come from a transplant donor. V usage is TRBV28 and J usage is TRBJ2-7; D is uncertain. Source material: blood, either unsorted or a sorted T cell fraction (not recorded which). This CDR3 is CASSWVGYEQYF. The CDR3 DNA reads TGTGCCAGCAGCTGGGTGGGGTACGAGCAGTACTTC. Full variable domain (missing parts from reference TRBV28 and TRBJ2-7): DVKVTQSSRYLVKRTGEKVFLECVQDMDHENMFWYRQDPGLGLRLIYFSYDVKMKEKGDIPEGYSVSREKKERFSLILESASTNQTSMYLCASSWVGYEQYFGPGTRLTVT.